This T cell receptor (beta chain) emerged from a study of blood T cells in healthy people across ages. Regarding the study as a whole: Investigators viewed diversity estimates from one million T cells as underestimates, the study reported.

The germline gives CDR1 SQVTM, CDR2 ANQGSEA. CDR3 length: 13 amino acids. After removal of 5 bases from V and 5 bases from J, the junction contained 6 bases not matched to a gene. Worth noting for this clonotype: Its antigen remains unknown.

The use of a sample-barcoded 5' primer and a J-beta primer mix characterized a second PCR of roughly 6 to 11 cycles. TCRdb recomputed calls from the 5' RACE reads with MiXCR, one row per CDR3 protein. The sample contains around 940,000 distinct CDR3 sequences, roughly half of which appear only once. V is TRBV29-1 and J is TRBJ2-7; 10 bases are shared with TRBD1. The receptor's source is a woman aged 55-70 years in good health. Sequenced input: blood. Written as DNA, the CDR3 is TGCAGCGTTAGTAGGACAGGGGGTGACGAGCAGTACTTC. Its translation: CSVSRTGGDEQYF.